The clone carrying this T cell receptor (beta chain) was recorded many times. Each patient came to thyroid surgery without any prior treatment (of any kind). This sample is drawn from a study of metastatic and nonmetastatic thyroid tumors. Using MiXCR, TCRdb re-called clones from the PCR reads. This table has about 92,000 clones, approximately 15% appearing once. Germline V gene sequence: CDR1 WNHNN, CDR2 SYGVQD (reference sequence). The length of the CDR3 is 13 residues. The V and J ends lost 6 bases and 1 base respectively, with 9 bases between them. V gene TRBV10-1 combines with J gene TRBJ1-1; tentatively, D is TRBD1 (6 bases). This sequence was found in a female donor with papillary thyroid cancer or a benign thyroid nodule (not recorded which). Some clones in this sample may be carry-over from other donors' samples. The sequenced material came from blood. In DNA, the CDR3 is TGCGCCAGCAGCCCGACAGGGAACACTGAAGCTTTCTTT. Its translation is CASSPTGNTEAFF.